A selection of T cell receptor beta chains follows, all from one sample in a study of T cell repertoires in cytomegalovirus infection. TCRdb ran MiXCR on the reads and lists one entry per CDR3 protein. The sample lists around 530,000 distinct CDR3 sequences, 16% seen once, with more than 20% in the top ten. The source material was CD8+ T cells from PBMCs. Receptors originate from a human donor in good health (CMV status not recorded). Some clones in this sample may be carry-over from other donors' samples. Both conserved end residues are trimmed from each CDR3. Fields, in order: J gene, D gene, V gene, CDR3 protein. D genes are given only for firm matches.

j_call: TRBJ2-1
d_call: NA
v_call: TRBV27
cdr3_aa: ASSYSSGHSYNEQF

j_call: TRBJ2-7
d_call: TRBD1
v_call: TRBV5-6
cdr3_aa: ASSDGTGGPEQY

j_call: TRBJ2-7
d_call: TRBD1
v_call: TRBV7-9
cdr3_aa: ASSPPSGQEYEQY

j_call: TRBJ2-7
d_call: TRBD1
v_call: TRBV28
cdr3_aa: ASSATTGVSSYEQY

j_call: TRBJ2-3
d_call: TRBD1
v_call: TRBV13
cdr3_aa: ASSLASGTVIGTDTQY

j_call: TRBJ2-5
d_call: TRBD1
v_call: TRBV10-3
cdr3_aa: AIRPGGGETQY

j_call: TRBJ2-1
d_call: NA
v_call: TRBV25-1
cdr3_aa: ASSESQNNEQF

j_call: TRBJ2-1
d_call: TRBD1
v_call: TRBV6-1
cdr3_aa: ASSEASYRGSTYNEQF

j_call: TRBJ2-1
d_call: TRBD2
v_call: TRBV5-8
cdr3_aa: ASSLGLAGGGTYNEQF

j_call: TRBJ1-2
d_call: NA
v_call: TRBV20-1
cdr3_aa: SAPPGRDYGYT

j_call: TRBJ2-7
d_call: TRBD2
v_call: TRBV4-1
cdr3_aa: ASSHQLAAEQY

j_call: TRBJ2-3
d_call: TRBD2
v_call: TRBV20-1
cdr3_aa: SASSGTSGYSTDTQY

j_call: TRBJ1-2
d_call: NA
v_call: TRBV29-1
cdr3_aa: SVEARVGYT

j_call: TRBJ2-1
d_call: NA
v_call: TRBV7-9
cdr3_aa: ASSSGTPTGHEQF

j_call: TRBJ2-1
d_call: NA
v_call: TRBV7-6
cdr3_aa: ASRQRLAGGYKEQF

j_call: TRBJ2-7
d_call: NA
v_call: TRBV4-1
cdr3_aa: ASSQEEGGPLYEQY

j_call: TRBJ2-3
d_call: NA
v_call: TRBV7-3
cdr3_aa: ASSVTAAGHTDTQY

j_call: TRBJ2-3
d_call: NA
v_call: TRBV11-2
cdr3_aa: ASSVRTTDTQY

j_call: TRBJ2-7
d_call: NA
v_call: TRBV6-5
cdr3_aa: ASSFGYETY

j_call: TRBJ2-2
d_call: NA
v_call: TRBV6-5
cdr3_aa: ASSYGARYQGPITTGELF

j_call: TRBJ2-2
d_call: NA
v_call: TRBV29-1
cdr3_aa: SVESWAENTGELF

j_call: TRBJ2-1
d_call: TRBD2
v_call: TRBV12-3/TRBV12-4
cdr3_aa: ASSLELADNEQF

j_call: TRBJ2-7
d_call: TRBD2
v_call: TRBV4-1
cdr3_aa: ASSQMSKGLAISYEQY

j_call: TRBJ2-1
d_call: TRBD2
v_call: TRBV27
cdr3_aa: ASSLPGGEQF

j_call: TRBJ1-5
d_call: NA
v_call: TRBV20-1
cdr3_aa: SASGPGDNQPQH

j_call: TRBJ2-7
d_call: NA
v_call: TRBV7-2
cdr3_aa: ASRQGWGYEQY

j_call: TRBJ2-3
d_call: NA
v_call: TRBV27
cdr3_aa: ASSLARGLLATDTQY

j_call: TRBJ1-4
d_call: NA
v_call: TRBV6-1
cdr3_aa: ASSPPGANEKLF

j_call: TRBJ2-5
d_call: TRBD1
v_call: TRBV11-2
cdr3_aa: ASSIWDRGETQY

j_call: TRBJ2-3
d_call: NA
v_call: TRBV2
cdr3_aa: ASSEETQGASTDTQY

j_call: TRBJ2-7
d_call: TRBD1
v_call: TRBV7-3
cdr3_aa: ASSSSGQGNYVPY